These 8 T cell receptor beta chains originate from one sample sequenced in a study of cytomegalovirus exposure and HLA in healthy donors. Use of 60 Vbeta and 13 Jbeta primers characterized the PCR. Sequenced by immunoSEQ multiplex PCR; TCRdb stores in-frame clones only, minus some. The profile shows 150,000 or so clones, less than 85% of them singletons. The sample was PBMCs. The source of these receptors is a woman aged 50 to 65 in good health and CMV-seropositive.

The chain joins TRBV27 to TRBJ2-6; 9 positions match TRBD1. The CDR3 contains 17 residues. V shed 4 bases, J shed 1 base, and the junction held 5 bases outside the gene matches. Germline V gives CDR1 MNHEY, CDR2 SMNVEV (reference sequence). The DNA of the CDR3 is TGTGCCAGCAGTTCTTACAGGGGGCTTTCTGGGGCCAACGTCCTGACTTTC. Residues: CASSSYRGLSGANVLTF.

The chain combines TRBV19 with TRBJ2-5; the match to TRBD1 covers 9 bases. CDR1 and CDR2 (germline): LNHDA, SQIVND (reference sequence). This CDR3 region has 16 residues. V trimming: 7 bases; J trimming: 2 bases; junction bases outside the gene matches: 11. CDR3 DNA: TGTGCCAGTAATATGAGGGGGACAGGGACTCAAGAGACCCAGTACTTC. Protein: CASNMRGTGTQETQYF.

The chain uses TRBV7-2 and TRBJ1-2; possible D gene TRBD1, 6 bases. The CDR3 sequence is 14 residues long. The germline CDR1 and CDR2 sequences are SGHTA and FQGNSA. V was cut by 3 bases and J by 8 bases, with 16 bases left in between. CDR3 nucleotides: TGTGCCAGCAGCTTCTCACAGGGAATCGGCGGCTACACCTTC. Its protein product is CASSFSQGIGGYTF.

There are a few counts of this clone. This chain links TRBV6-1 with TRBJ1-5; 11 nucleotides line up with TRBD1. This CDR3 has 17 amino acids. Trimming took 0 bases from V and 4 from J; bases not matched to a gene: 5. Looked up from germline, CDR1 is MNHNS and CDR2 is SASEGT. The CDR3 is CASSEAGTGGRNQPQHF. The CDR3 DNA reads TGTGCCAGCAGTGAAGCGGGGACAGGGGGTAGAAATCAGCCCCAGCATTTT.

The V gene is TRBV9, the J gene TRBJ2-2; D gene ambiguous. The CDR3 length is 18 residues. Germline CDR1 SGDLS, CDR2 YYNGEE. Trimming removed 3 bases from V and 0 bases from J, with 18 bases in between. The CDR3 protein is CASSGGVQELANTGELFF. The CDR3 DNA reads TGTGCCAGCAGCGGAGGAGTACAAGAACTCGCGAACACCGGGGAGCTGTTTTTT. Full variable domain (rest looked up from reference TRBV9 and TRBJ2-2): DSGVTQTPKHLITATGQRVTLRCSPRSGDLSVYWYQQSLDQGLQFLIQYYNGEERAKGNILERFSAQQFPDLHSELNLSSLELGDSALYFCASSGGVQELANTGELFFGEGSRLTVL.

This chain links TRBV5-1 with TRBJ2-7; D might be TRBD1 (7 bases). Trimming removed 3 bases from V and 5 bases from J, with 30 bases in between. Germline CDR1 reads SGHRS; CDR2 reads YFSETQ. The CDR3 sequence is 19 residues long. CDR3 sequence: CASSSNQGGRSTIEDEQYF. The CDR3 DNA follows: TGCGCCAGCAGCTCCAACCAGGGGGGAAGGTCGACGATCGAGGACGAGCAGTACTTC.

This clone has just one count. The J gene is TRBJ1-1, the V gene TRBV28; no reliable D call. The germline V and J ends were trimmed by 5 bases and 4 bases, with 17 bases remaining between them. Germline CDR1 is MDHEN and CDR2 is SYDVKM. CDR3 length: 15 amino acids. The CDR3 spells CASSPPGPEGTEAFF. As DNA, the CDR3 is TGTGCCAGCAGTCCGCCCGGACCGGAGGGCACTGAAGCTTTCTTT. The entire variable domain, with the rest obtained from reference TRBV28 and TRBJ1-1, is as follows: DVKVTQSSRYLVKRTGEKVFLECVQDMDHENMFWYRQDPGLGLRLIYFSYDVKMKEKGDIPEGYSVSREKKERFSLILESASTNQTSMYLCASSPPGPEGTEAFFGQGTRLTVV.

The CDR3 loop is CASSAHREGPGELFF. The CDR3 DNA is TGTGCCAGCAGCGCCCATAGGGAGGGTCCCGGGGAGCTGTTTTTT. V usage is TRBV9 and J usage is TRBJ2-2, with 7 bases identical to TRBD2. In germline, CDR1 is SGDLS, CDR2 YYNGEE. The V and J ends lost 3 bases and 6 bases, in that order; junction bases with no gene match: 8. The CDR3 contains 15 residues.